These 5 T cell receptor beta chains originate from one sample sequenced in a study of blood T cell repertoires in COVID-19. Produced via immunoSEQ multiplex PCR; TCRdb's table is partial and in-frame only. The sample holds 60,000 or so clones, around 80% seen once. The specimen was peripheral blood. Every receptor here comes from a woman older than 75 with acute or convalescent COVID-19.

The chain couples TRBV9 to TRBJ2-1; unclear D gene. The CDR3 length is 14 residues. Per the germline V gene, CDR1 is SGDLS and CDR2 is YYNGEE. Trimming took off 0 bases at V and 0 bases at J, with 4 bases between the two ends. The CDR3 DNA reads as TGTGCCAGCAGCGTAGGCAGCTCCTACAATGAGCAGTTCTTC. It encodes CASSVGSSYNEQFF.

The CDR3 DNA sequence: TGTGCCAGCAGCCCTTATGGGGGAGGTACAGATACGCAGTATTTT. Translation gives CASSPYGGGTDTQYF. The chain employs TRBV7-7 and TRBJ2-3; possible D gene TRBD2, 6 bases. This CDR3 region has 15 residues. Trimming took 5 bases from V and 3 from J, leaving 15 bases between them. From germline, CDR1 is SSHAT and CDR2 FNYEAQ (reference sequence).

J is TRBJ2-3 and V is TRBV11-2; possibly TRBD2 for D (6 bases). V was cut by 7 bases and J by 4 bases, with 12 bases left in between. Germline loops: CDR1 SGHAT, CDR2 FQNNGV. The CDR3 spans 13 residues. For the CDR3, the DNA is TGTGCCAGCAACCTAGCGTTATCAGATACGCAGTATTTT. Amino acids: CASNLALSDTQYF.

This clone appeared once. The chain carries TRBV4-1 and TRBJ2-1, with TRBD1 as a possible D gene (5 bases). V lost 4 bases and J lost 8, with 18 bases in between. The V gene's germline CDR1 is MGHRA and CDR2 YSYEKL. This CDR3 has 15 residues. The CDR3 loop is CASSRWAGNSDEQFF. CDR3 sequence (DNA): TGCGCCAGCAGCCGCTGGGCAGGGAATTCGGATGAGCAGTTCTTC.

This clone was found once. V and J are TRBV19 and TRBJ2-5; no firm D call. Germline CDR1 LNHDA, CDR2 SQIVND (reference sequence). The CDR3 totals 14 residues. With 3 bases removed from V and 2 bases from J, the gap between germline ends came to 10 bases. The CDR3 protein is CASSITVSQETQYF. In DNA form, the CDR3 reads TGTGCCAGTAGTATTACGGTCTCTCAAGAGACCCAGTACTTC. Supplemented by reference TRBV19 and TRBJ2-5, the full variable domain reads DGGITQSPKYLFRKEGQNVTLSCEQNLNHDAMYWYRQDPGQGLRLIYYSQIVNDFQKGDIAEGYSVSREKKESFPLTVTSAQKNPTAFYLCASSITVSQETQYFGPGTRLLVL.